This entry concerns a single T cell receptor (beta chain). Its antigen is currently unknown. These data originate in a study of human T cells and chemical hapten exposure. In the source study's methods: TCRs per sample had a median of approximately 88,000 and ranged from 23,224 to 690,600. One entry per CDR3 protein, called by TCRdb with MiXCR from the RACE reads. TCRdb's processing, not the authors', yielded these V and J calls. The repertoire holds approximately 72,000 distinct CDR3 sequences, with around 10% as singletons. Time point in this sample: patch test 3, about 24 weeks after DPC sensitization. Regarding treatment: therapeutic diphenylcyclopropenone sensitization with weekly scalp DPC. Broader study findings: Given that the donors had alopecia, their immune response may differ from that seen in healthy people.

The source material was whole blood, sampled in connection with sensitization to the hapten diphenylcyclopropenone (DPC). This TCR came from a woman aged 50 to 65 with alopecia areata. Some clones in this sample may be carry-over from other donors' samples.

CDR3 sequence reads: CASSRFGPPRDSEQYF. In nucleotides, the CDR3 is TGTGCCAGCAGCCGATTTGGACCCCCGAGGGACTCCGAGCAGTACTTC. This sequence joins TRBV7-6 and TRBJ2-7; tentatively, D is TRBD2 (6 bases). The CDR3 loop spans 16 amino acids. The germline V gene has CDR1 SGHVS and CDR2 FNYEAQ. Trimming took 5 bases from V and 6 from J, leaving 23 bases between them.